The 29 T cell receptor beta chains in this list originate from one sample, sequenced in a study of T-cell memory formation after mild COVID-19. MiXCR, run by TCRdb on the 5' RACE reads, gives a single entry per CDR3 protein. The table records around 340,000 distinct CDR3 sequences, more than 20% of them present only once. Sequencing was done on a sample of PBMCs or a T cell subset sorted from them (not recorded which). These receptors were taken from an adult woman who had mild COVID-19 (a few samples of this study predate the infection). Cell type and time point are not known.

This clonotype was recorded once. The chain carries TRBV7-2 and TRBJ2-1, with 9 bases fitting TRBD2. V trimming: 3 bases; J trimming: 8 bases; junction bases outside the gene matches: 5. CDR3 length equals 14 residues. Per germline, CDR1 SGHTA and CDR2 FQGNSA. CDR3 region: CASSFGAGGYEQFF. The CDR3 bases are TGTGCCAGCAGCTTCGGAGCGGGAGGATATGAGCAGTTCTTC. The variable domain in full, completed from reference TRBV7-2 and TRBJ2-1, reads GAGVSQSPSNKVTEKGKDVELRCDPISGHTALYWYRQSLGQGLEFLIYFQGNSAPDKSGLPSDRFSAERTGGSVSTLTIQRTQQEDSAVYLCASSFGAGGYEQFFGPGTRLTVL.

This clonotype came up a few times. This chain links TRBV27 with TRBJ1-1, with 9 nucleotides matching TRBD1. The CDR3 has 14 residues. Germline trimming cut 5 bases from V and 5 bases from J; bases unmatched to any gene: 6. CDR1 and CDR2 (germline): MNHEY, SMNVEV (reference sequence). The CDR3 coding sequence is TGTGCCAGCAGTACGATGGGACAGGGTACTGAAGCTTTCTTT. It specifies CASSTMGQGTEAFF.

This clonotype occurred many times. The rearrangement joins TRBV7-2 to TRBJ2-7; 9 bases match TRBD1. This CDR3 comprises 14 residues. Germline loops: CDR1 SGHTA, CDR2 FQGNSA. V was pared by 5 bases and J by 7 bases, with 9 bases of the junction left unmatched. CDR3 loop: CASSKIQGAGEQYF. The CDR3 nucleotides read TGTGCCAGCAGCAAAATACAGGGGGCGGGTGAGCAGTACTTC.

The V call is TRBV20-1, the J call TRBJ2-1; perhaps D is TRBD1 or TRBD2 (5 bases each). V was cut by 3 bases and J by 5 bases, with 20 bases left in between. This CDR3 has 16 residues. Germline CDR1 is DFQATT and CDR2 is SNEGSKA (reference sequence). The CDR3 bases are TGCAGTGCTAGCGGGGCCCGGGGTAGGTCCGACAATGAGCAGTTCTTC. Translation gives CSASGARGRSDNEQFF.

This sequence joins TRBV20-1 and TRBJ2-5; the D is unclear. CDR1 is DFQATT, CDR2 SNEGSKA, per germline (reference sequence). With 4 bases removed from V and 5 bases from J, the gap between germline ends came to 5 bases. The CDR3 is made up of 10 amino acids. In DNA form, the CDR3 reads TGCAGTGCTATCGAGGAGACCCAGTACTTC. Its translation: CSAIEETQYF.

The chain uses TRBV6-6 and TRBJ1-3; D is unclear. Germline V gives CDR1 MNHNY, CDR2 SVGAGI (reference sequence). The CDR3 contains 17 residues. Trimming stripped 6 bases from V and 0 bases from J, with 18 bases between. CDR3 loop: CASRGSALPRSGNTIYF. The CDR3 DNA is TGTGCCAGCAGGGGGTCAGCTCTACCCCGCTCTGGAAACACCATATATTTT.

The chain employs TRBV5-1 and TRBJ2-2; D might be TRBD2 (5 bases). Between the trimmed V and J ends, which lost 3 bases and 0 bases, there was a span of 15 bases. The CDR3 has 17 residues. In germline, CDR1 is SGHRS, CDR2 YFSETQ. The CDR3 loop reads CASSSRRTLTNTGELFF. In nucleotides, the CDR3 is TGCGCCAGCAGCTCCCGACGGACTCTTACGAACACCGGGGAGCTGTTTTTT.

The gene calls are TRBV5-5 and TRBJ1-1; possible D gene TRBD1, 6 bases. The V end lost 3 bases, the J end lost 0 bases, and 12 bases lay between the germline ends. Germline loops: CDR1 SGHKS, CDR2 YYEKEE (reference sequence). The CDR3 extends over 15 amino acids. CDR3 region: CASSSGTYMNTEAFF. In nucleotides, the CDR3 is TGTGCCAGCAGCTCGGGGACATATATGAACACTGAAGCTTTCTTT.

This clonotype was detected a few times. The chain joins TRBV5-1 to TRBJ2-1; 7 positions match TRBD1. The germline V gene has CDR1 SGHRS and CDR2 YFSETQ. V gave up 0 bases and J gave up 3 bases; unmatched junction bases: 6. The CDR3 totals 16 residues. The CDR3 is CASSLVTGANYNEQFF. CDR3 in DNA: TGCGCCAGCAGCTTGGTCACAGGGGCCAACTACAATGAGCAGTTCTTC.

This clonotype was recorded many times. The V gene is TRBV5-1, the J gene TRBJ2-1, with TRBD2 identical over 10 bases. J lost 2 bases, V lost 6 bases, and 11 bases had no gene match. The germline gives CDR1 SGHRS, CDR2 YFSETQ. The CDR3 consists of 17 residues. Here the CDR3 reads CASTPPLAGDPYNEQFF. CDR3 DNA: TGCGCCAGCACACCCCCGCTAGCGGGAGACCCCTACAATGAGCAGTTCTTC.

The V gene is TRBV6-6, the J gene TRBJ1-2, with TRBD1 matching over 12 bases. The CDR3 is 13 residues long. Germline-derived CDR1 and CDR2 are MNHNY and SVGAGI (reference sequence). V was pared by 7 bases and J by 11 bases, with 8 bases of the junction left unmatched. The CDR3 nucleotides read TGTGCCAGCACCTTGGGACAGGGGGCTGGGTACACCTTC. This codes for CASTLGQGAGYTF.

The CDR3 spells CASSSRLRAHRDNQPQHF. As DNA, the CDR3 is TGCGCCAGCAGCTCCAGACTCCGGGCCCACAGGGACAATCAGCCCCAGCATTTT. V usage is TRBV5-1 and J usage is TRBJ1-5; the D gene is possibly TRBD1 (6 bases). Germline V CDR1 and CDR2: SGHRS, YFSETQ. The V end was cut by 3 bases, the J end by 3 bases, with 22 bases between. This CDR3 region has 18 residues.

The chain combines TRBV5-1 with TRBJ2-1; 8 bases agree with TRBD1. V shed 2 bases, J shed 8 bases, and the junction held 12 bases outside the gene matches. The CDR3 runs to 16 residues. Germline V gene data show CDR1 as SGHRS and CDR2 as YFSETQ. The CDR3 region has the DNA TGCGCCAGCAGCTTCCTGACAGGGGTGAGTTTGGATGAGCAGTTCTTC. Protein: CASSFLTGVSLDEQFF.

This clonotype was observed a handful of times. The chain combines TRBV4-1 with TRBJ1-1; D is unclear. V shed 1 base and J shed 0 bases, with 9 bases lying between them. Germline CDR1 MGHRA, CDR2 YSYEKL. The CDR3 has 15 residues. CDR3 sequence reads: CASSQVWVLNTEAFF. CDR3 nucleotides: TGCGCCAGCAGCCAAGTTTGGGTCTTGAACACTGAAGCTTTCTTT.

There are many counts of this clonotype. The chain uses TRBV5-5 and TRBJ2-7; possibly TRBD1 for D (5 bases). V was clipped by 0 bases and J by 1 base, with 11 bases between them. CDR1 is SGHKS and CDR2 is YYEKEE in the germline V gene (reference sequence). This CDR3 region has 15 residues. The CDR3 loop reads CASSLEISGSYEQYF. The CDR3 nucleotides read TGTGCCAGCAGCTTGGAGATTTCAGGGTCCTACGAGCAGTACTTC.

This CDR3 reads CASSAGTGNTIYF. Here the CDR3 DNA reads TGTGCCAGCAGCGCGGGGACAGGGAACACCATATATTTT. The J gene is TRBJ1-3, the V gene TRBV9; TRBD1 agrees at 9 bases. The ends lost 3 bases at V and 7 bases at J; junction bases unmatched: 2. The germline V gene has CDR1 SGDLS and CDR2 YYNGEE. The CDR3 is 13 amino acids.

This clonotype came up a few times. J is TRBJ2-3 and V is TRBV9, with 8 bases that match TRBD1. Germline trimming cut 5 bases from V and 4 bases from J; bases unmatched to any gene: 6. The germline CDR1 and CDR2 sequences are SGDLS and YYNGEE. The CDR3 runs 14 residues. CDR3 loop: CASRTGTGADTQYF. CDR3 bases: TGTGCCAGCAGGACCGGGACAGGCGCAGATACGCAGTATTTT.

This clonotype was observed a few times. The genes are TRBV7-2 and TRBJ2-2; 10 bases fit TRBD2. After removal of 3 bases from V and 7 bases from J, the junction contained 8 bases not matched to a gene. CDR3 length equals 16 residues. CDR1 is SGHTA, CDR2 FQGNSA, per germline. CDR3 sequence: CASSFFKLAGVGELFF. The CDR3 nucleotides are TGTGCCAGCAGCTTTTTCAAGCTAGCGGGGGTCGGGGAGCTGTTTTTT.

The table lists this clonotype with a few counts. The V and J genes are TRBV7-8 and TRBJ2-7; no definite D call. Trimming took 5 bases from V and 1 from J, leaving 18 bases between them. Per germline, CDR1 SGHVS and CDR2 FQNEAQ. This CDR3 has 16 amino acids. The CDR3 region is CASSPLGTGDSYEQYF. The CDR3, as DNA: TGTGCCAGCAGCCCTCTGGGCACCGGAGATTCCTACGAGCAGTACTTC.

The V call is TRBV19, the J call TRBJ1-5, with 10 bases matching TRBD1. V shed 0 bases, J shed 6 bases, and the junction held 5 bases outside the gene matches. CDR1 and CDR2 from the germline V gene are LNHDA and SQIVND (reference sequence). This CDR3 is 16 amino acids long. This CDR3 reads CASSIETGTGVQPQHF. The CDR3 region has the DNA TGTGCCAGTAGTATAGAGACCGGGACAGGGGTTCAGCCCCAGCATTTT.

This clonotype was seen a handful of times. The chain carries TRBV4-1 and TRBJ1-4; TRBD1 matches 8 bases. Unmatched junction bases numbered 3, after V lost 3 bases and J lost 0 bases. Germline V gives CDR1 MGHRA, CDR2 YSYEKL. The length of the CDR3 is 16 residues. The CDR3: CASSQGDRPTNEKLFF. The CDR3 DNA is TGCGCCAGCAGCCAGGGGGACAGGCCAACTAATGAAAAACTGTTTTTT.

The gene calls are TRBV20-1 and TRBJ2-5; D unresolved. Germline V gene lookup returns CDR1 DFQATT and CDR2 SNEGSKA (reference sequence). V was cut by 6 bases and J by 5 bases, with 13 bases left in between. The CDR3 sequence is 12 residues long. CDR3 sequence (DNA): TGCAGTGCCTGGGGTAACGCGGAGACCCAGTACTTC. Residues: CSAWGNAETQYF.

This clonotype showed up just a few times. This rearrangement joins TRBV18 to TRBJ2-7, with D possibly matching TRBD1 (6 bases). The germline CDR1 and CDR2 sequences are KGHSH and LQKENI. This CDR3 has 14 amino acids. Trimming took off 1 base at V and 5 bases at J, with 12 bases between the two ends. The CDR3: CASSPRARGDEQYF. CDR3 bases: TGTGCCAGCTCACCACGGGCCAGGGGCGACGAGCAGTACTTC.

In this sample, this clonotype turned up a few times. This rearrangement joins TRBV20-1 to TRBJ2-7; the match to TRBD1 covers 9 bases. Germline loops: CDR1 DFQATT, CDR2 SNEGSKA (reference sequence). The trim removed 3 bases at V and 3 bases at J, leaving 6 bases unmatched. The CDR3 has 14 amino acids. The DNA of the CDR3 is TGCAGTGCTAGGTCCGAGGGACAGGGCTACGAGCAGTACTTC. It translates to CSARSEGQGYEQYF.

The chain combines TRBV9 with TRBJ1-2, with TRBD1 matching over 7 bases. Germline CDR1 reads SGDLS; CDR2 reads YYNGEE. This CDR3 has 15 amino acids. The V segment lost 0 bases and the J segment 4 bases; nucleotides outside the gene matches: 6. In DNA form, the CDR3 reads TGTGCCAGCAGCGTAGATTGGACAGGCATCTATGGCTACACCTTC. Translating it yields CASSVDWTGIYGYTF.

This clonotype was recorded many times. This rearrangement joins TRBV5-1 to TRBJ2-3, with D possibly being TRBD1 (5 bases). The germline CDR1 and CDR2 sequences are SGHRS and YFSETQ. V shed 5 bases and J shed 3 bases, with 10 bases lying between them. CDR3 size: 13 residues. The CDR3 is CASRLTVTDTQYF. Here the CDR3 DNA reads TGCGCCAGCAGACTGACAGTAACAGATACGCAGTATTTT.

This clonotype was detected many times. The chain employs TRBV20-1 and TRBJ1-2, with D unclear. V was pared by 3 bases and J by 10 bases, with 12 bases between. CDR1 and CDR2 (germline): DFQATT, SNEGSKA (reference sequence). The CDR3 loop spans 11 amino acids. The CDR3, as DNA: TGCAGTGCTAGCACACCCGCCGACTACACCTTC. Its protein product is CSASTPADYTF.

This clonotype was found a few times. J is TRBJ1-2 and V is TRBV5-1, with D possibly matching TRBD1 (5 bases). V was shortened by 4 bases and J by 4 bases, with 8 bases between the two germline ends. This CDR3 contains 12 residues. Germline CDR1 reads SGHRS; CDR2 reads YFSETQ. CDR3 sequence (DNA): TGCGCCAGCAGCGGGGACGGCTATGGCTACACCTTC. Translating gives CASSGDGYGYTF.

The chain is built from TRBV15 and TRBJ2-1; no firm D call. The CDR3 loop spans 14 amino acids. Germline V lookup: CDR1 LNHNV, CDR2 YYDKDF (reference sequence). V was pared by 0 bases and J by 4 bases, with 7 bases between. The CDR3 DNA reads as TGTGCCACCAGCAGAGATCCTGGGTACAATGAGCAGTTCTTC. Protein sequence: CATSRDPGYNEQFF.